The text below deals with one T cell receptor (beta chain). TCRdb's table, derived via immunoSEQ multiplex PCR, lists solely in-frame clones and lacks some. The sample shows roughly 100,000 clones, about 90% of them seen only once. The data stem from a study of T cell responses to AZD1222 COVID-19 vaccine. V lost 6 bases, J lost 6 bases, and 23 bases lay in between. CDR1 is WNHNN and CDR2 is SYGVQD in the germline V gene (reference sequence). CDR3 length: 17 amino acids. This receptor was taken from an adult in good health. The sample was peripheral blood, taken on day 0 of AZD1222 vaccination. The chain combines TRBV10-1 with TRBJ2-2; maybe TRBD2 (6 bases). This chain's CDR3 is CASRTRRGGKVAGELFF. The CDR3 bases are TGCGCCAGCAGAACACGAAGGGGCGGGAAGGTGGCCGGGGAGCTGTTTTTT.